This TCR beta chain was retrieved from a study of shared clonotypes between healthy human individuals (dated by TCRdb to between 2020 and 2021). Regarding the research as a whole: A few men and two women, aged 18 to 49 years, made up the cohort. For each donor, CD4 naive and CD4 memory were each given three plates, CD8 naive was given two plates, and CD8 memory was given one plate. Blood TCR repertoires of about five healthy adults were deeply sequenced to estimate repertoire size and the extent of clonotype sharing between individuals. To increase sequencing depth and limit assay-specific biases, different laboratories used diverse techniques to prepare libraries and sequence TCR repertoires. Per donor, leukapheresis produced somewhere between about 0.94 and 9.5 billion PBMCs.

For the CD8 naive samples, CD45RO-negative cells were positively selected for CCR7, yielding a CD45RA+CCR7+ population from which TemRA cells were excluded. Healthy HIV-negative adults with no recently reported acute infections or vaccinations were included as donors. Every donor was a Caucasian adult residing in Nashville, Tennessee, USA. After blood collection by leukapheresis, PBMCs were isolated using Ficoll-Histopaque density gradient centrifugation and then cryopreserved in the vapor phase of liquid nitrogen. Analytical flow cytometry was used to check the purity and quantity of every magnetically sorted T cell population. Each sorted fraction had its genomic DNA isolated and then quantified by UV absorbance on a Nanodrop 2000c. Using the deep immunoSEQ assay, multiplex PCR amplified TCR CDR3 regions from genomic DNA. Extracted genomic DNA from each cell subset was spread evenly across all wells of several immunoSEQ 96-well plates, with each plate serving as a replicate. For sorted subsets, around 200 ng genomic DNA, equal to 30,000 to 35,000 T cell genomes, was loaded into each replicate PCR. The purified libraries were quantified using a Qubit 3.0 fluorometer, sized with a Bioanalyzer 2100, and then quantified again using the KAPA Library Quantification kit. A separate single-read 150-cycle Illumina NextSeq 550 flow cell was used to sequence each immunoSEQ 96-well plate. Turning to the authors' computational methods: Because the immunoSEQ output held only junctional sequences and lacked quality scores, the filtering could not match the filtering applied to full-length reads. To assign V/J genes and CDR3, sequences were annotated using PyIR, a Python wrapper for IgBLAST v1.9, with IMGT germline references. Reads with weak V/J assignments (E-value above 1e-6), missing CDR3, stop codons, out-of-frame junctions, or ambiguous translated residues were removed. A V3J clonotype was defined by an identical inferred V gene, J gene, and CDR3 amino acid sequence. To compute the percentage overlap between repertoires, the number of shared unique clonotypes was divided by the size of the smaller repertoire. Three approaches were used to assess repertoire richness: RTK rarefaction, the Chao1 estimator, and Recon v2.1 estimates of unobserved clonotypes. For all TCRbeta clonotypes obtained by the gDNA method from a few donors, generation probabilities were computed with OLGA. In TCRdb, the immuneACCESS table is reduced to in-frame sequences with V and J assigned. These tables do not hold every clone; where another copy was compared, an unresolved V gene accounts for under half, and the others remain unexplained. The V and J calls and clone size were taken over from that table, and D and trimming were inferred from the DNA. In this sample the table shows more than 2 million clones, approximately 95% of which occur a single time. The ten largest clones take up 1.1% of the sample.

The study at large found these results: Because the study included only a small number of donors, the genetic and exposure-history diversity represented was limited. Even with the large sequencing depth, rarefaction of the sorted-subset datasets indicated that sequencing was incomplete. Based on pairwise subsampling, the degree of clonotype sharing among donors was expected to be affected by sequencing depth. Sampling was restricted to blood, and TCR repertoires in tissues likely differ from the TCR repertoires found in blood. Clonotypes shared by all four sorted-subset donors showed higher generation probabilities than non-shared clonotypes. Larger estimated clonotype richness was generally found for naive subsets than for memory subsets. Across a few donors, approximately 5% of naive CD4, around 3.5% of naive CD8, roughly 2.2% of memory CD4, and 0.3% to 0.45% of memory CD8 clonotypes were shared.

The CDR3 numbers 11 residues from cysteine through phenylalanine. The entry retains the CDR3 DNA only, 33 bases that are in frame from base 1. Trimming costs V 0 bases and J 9 bases, and their ends lie 6 bases apart. The germline V gene (reference sequence) sets CDR1 to GTSNPN and CDR2 to SVGIG. Comment on this clone: The target of this receptor is not known. No clone much larger than this one lies a single base away; base qualities are absent. The sample has other DNA sequences that encode this CDR3 too.

The chain joins TRBV30 to TRBJ2-1; the D gene cannot be named for sure. The sequence was collected from a man aged 18 to 29 in good health. The sequenced material came from naive CD8+ T cells sorted from blood. This specimen's cell subset or site label, interpreted: CD45RA+CCR7+. The sequence in DNA is TGTGCCTGGAGTGTTTCTGGTGAGCAGTTCTTC. Translated, it gives CAWSVSGEQFF.